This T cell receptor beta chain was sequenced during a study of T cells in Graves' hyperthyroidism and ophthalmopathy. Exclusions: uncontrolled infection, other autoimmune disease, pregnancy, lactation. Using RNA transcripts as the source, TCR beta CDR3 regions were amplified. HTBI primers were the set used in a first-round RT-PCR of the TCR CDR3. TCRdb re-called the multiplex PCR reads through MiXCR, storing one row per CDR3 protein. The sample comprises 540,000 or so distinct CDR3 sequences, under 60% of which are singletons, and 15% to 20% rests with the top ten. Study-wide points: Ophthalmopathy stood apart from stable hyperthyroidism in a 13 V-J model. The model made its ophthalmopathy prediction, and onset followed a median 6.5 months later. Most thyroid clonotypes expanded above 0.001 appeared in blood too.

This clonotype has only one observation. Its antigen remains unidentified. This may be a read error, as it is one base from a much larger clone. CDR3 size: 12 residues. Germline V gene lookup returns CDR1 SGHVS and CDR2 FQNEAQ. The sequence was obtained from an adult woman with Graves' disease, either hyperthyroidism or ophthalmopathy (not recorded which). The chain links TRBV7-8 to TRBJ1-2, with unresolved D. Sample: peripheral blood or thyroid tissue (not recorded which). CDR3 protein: CASRYRFYGFTF. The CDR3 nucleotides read TGTGCCAGCAGGTACAGATTCTATGGCTTCACCTTC.